This T cell receptor beta chain stems from a study of cytomegalovirus exposure and HLA in healthy donors. At the level of the study: Unique TCRs from HLA-typed donors, around 93 million of them, were held in an early data release.

PCR involved 60 Vbeta and 13 Jbeta primers. The table came from immunoSEQ multiplex PCR; TCRdb's copy has only in-frame clones and leaves some out. The sample shows some 140,000 clones, 60% to 85% of them seen only once. General observations from the study: When the data were analyzed later, several of the most significant clusters appeared to be linked to common viral pathogens.

The donors, nominally healthy at sampling, likely had unrecorded immune exposures. On this clone: Its antigen is currently unknown.

This TCR came from a woman aged 35 to 49 in good health and CMV-seronegative. Sequenced input: PBMCs.

The CDR3 sequence: CASNPLQGLARETQYF. The CDR3, as DNA: TGTGCCAGCAATCCACTTCAGGGCTTGGCTAGGGAGACCCAGTACTTC. The chain recombines TRBV28 with TRBJ2-5, with D tentatively TRBD1 (5 bases). The germline CDR1 and CDR2 sequences are MDHEN and SYDVKM. The CDR3 has 16 residues. The germline V and J ends were trimmed by 7 bases and 5 bases, with 23 bases remaining between them.